The rows below give T cell receptor beta chains drawn from one sample of a study of radiation and T cells in renal cell carcinoma. Measured with immunoSEQ multiplex PCR; TCRdb has only the in-frame clones, and not every one. The sample yields about 49,000 clones, approximately 80% seen once. Sequences were derived from blood, sampled from a patient whose treatment included radiotherapy and nephrectomy. These receptors originate from a woman in her 70s with renal cell carcinoma. Both conserved end residues are part of each CDR3. Fields, in order: V gene, D gene, clone size, CDR3 length, J gene, CDR3 DNA, CDR3 protein. A D gene is named only where the DNA matches it firmly. Where a row states a size, it is once, few, many or the class of an expanded clone; other rows omit it.

>TRBV2|NA|NA|12|TRBJ2-3
TGTGCCAGCGGGAGGCGCACAGATACGCAGTATTTT
CASGRRTDTQYF
>TRBV5-4|NA|once|14|TRBJ1-2
TGTGCCAGCACCGGGGGGGGGTTCAGCTATGGCTACACCTTC
CASTGGGFSYGYTF
>TRBV27|TRBD1|once|15|TRBJ2-7
TGTGCCAGCAGAGTGACAGGGGGCGGGATCTACGAGCAGTACTTC
CASRVTGGGIYEQYF
>TRBV7-9|NA|NA|15|TRBJ2-7
TGTGCCAGCAGCCCTCAGACTCCTAGCTCCTACGAGCAGTACTTC
CASSPQTPSSYEQYF
>TRBV5-4|NA|NA|13|TRBJ2-3
TGTGCCAGCAGCTTGGCCCCCACAGATACGCAGTATTTT
CASSLAPTDTQYF
>TRBV29-1|NA|NA|15|TRBJ2-1
TGCAGCGTTGAAGGTTCCCGGCGGGGCAGGGGTGAGCAGTTCTTC
CSVEGSRRGRGEQFF
>TRBV18|NA|NA|13|TRBJ1-4
TGTGCCAGCTCACCCAATAGTAATGAAAAACTGTTTTTT
CASSPNSNEKLFF
>TRBV11-2|NA|NA|15|TRBJ2-3
TGTGCCAGCAGCTACAGGGTACTGACGGCAGATACGCAGTATTTT
CASSYRVLTADTQYF
>TRBV6-1|NA|NA|13|TRBJ1-1
TGTGCCAGCAGGCCCGGACAAAACACTGAAGCTTTCTTT
CASRPGQNTEAFF
>TRBV6-6|TRBD2|NA|12|TRBJ2-7
TGTGCCAGCAGTCAAAGCGGGGTCGAGCAGTACTTC
CASSQSGVEQYF
>TRBV19|NA|NA|12|TRBJ1-2
TGTGCCAGTAGTATAGCAGGGTATGGCTACACCTTC
CASSIAGYGYTF
>TRBV11-3|NA|NA|16|TRBJ2-2
TGTGCCAGCAGCTACCCGGGGACATCTTACACCGGGGAGCTGTTTTTT
CASSYPGTSYTGELFF
>TRBV18|NA|few|15|TRBJ1-1
TGTGCCAGCTCATCAGGATCCCTAATGAACACTGAAGCTTTCTTT
CASSSGSLMNTEAFF
>TRBV15|TRBD2|NA|14|TRBJ2-7
TGTGCCACCAGCAGGACTAGCGGTCCCTACGAGCAGTACTTC
CATSRTSGPYEQYF
>TRBV6-5|TRBD2|NA|15|TRBJ2-3
TGTGCCAGCAGTTTAGCGGGAGGGCGCGCAGATACGCAGTATTTT
CASSLAGGRADTQYF
>TRBV18|TRBD1|NA|15|TRBJ1-5
TGTGCCAGCTCACCGCCCGGGACAGGGTATCAGCCCCAGCATTTT
CASSPPGTGYQPQHF
>TRBV19|NA|NA|12|TRBJ1-5
TGTGCCACGAGGGGTAGCAATCAGCCCCAGCATTTT
CATRGSNQPQHF
>TRBV5-1|NA|NA|14|TRBJ1-1
TGCGCCAGCAGCTTAAAAGACACGAACACTGAAGCTTTCTTT
CASSLKDTNTEAFF
>TRBV5-1|TRBD2|once|16|TRBJ2-1
TGCGCCAGCAGCCGAGGGACTAGCGGGAGGGACAATGAGCAGTTCTTC
CASSRGTSGRDNEQFF
>TRBV27|TRBD2|NA|15|TRBJ2-1
TGTGCCAGCAATACCCTAGCGGGGGGGCCTGGTGAGCAGTTCTTC
CASNTLAGGPGEQFF